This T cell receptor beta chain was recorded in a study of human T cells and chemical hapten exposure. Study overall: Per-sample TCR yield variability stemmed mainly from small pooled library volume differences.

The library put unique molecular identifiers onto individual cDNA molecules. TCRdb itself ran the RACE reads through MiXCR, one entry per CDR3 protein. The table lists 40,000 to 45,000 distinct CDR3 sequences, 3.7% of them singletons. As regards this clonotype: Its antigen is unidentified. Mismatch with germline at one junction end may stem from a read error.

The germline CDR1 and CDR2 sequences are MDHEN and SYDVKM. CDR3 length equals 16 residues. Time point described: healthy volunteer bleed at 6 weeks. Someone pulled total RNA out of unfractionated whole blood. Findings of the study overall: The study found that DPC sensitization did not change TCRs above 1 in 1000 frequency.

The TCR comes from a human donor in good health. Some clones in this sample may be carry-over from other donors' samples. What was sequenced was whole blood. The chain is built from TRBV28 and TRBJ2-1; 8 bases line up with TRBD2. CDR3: CASSPTGGVRYNERFF. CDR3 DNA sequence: TGTGCCAGCAGTCCAACGGGGGGGGTTCGGTACAATGAGCGGTTCTTC.